This is a list of T cell receptor beta chains from one sample in a study of T cell changes during pregnancy in multiple sclerosis. Sequencing used immunoSEQ multiplex PCR; TCRdb keeps in-frame clones, though not all of them. The sample consists of 65,000 or so clones, about 90% of them appearing once. Sequenced material: peripheral blood, taken in the second trimester of pregnancy. The receptors come from a female donor in good health, enrolled as a control in a pregnancy study. Each CDR3 is given with its conserved first and last residue. Each record gives: D gene, J gene, V gene, clone size, CDR3 protein, CDR3 DNA. D genes are given only for firm matches. Size tells how often a clone was seen (once, few, many) or the class of an expanded clone, and some rows leave it out.

NA | TRBJ2-3 | TRBV5-4 | NA | CASSPVGVHTDTQYF | TGTGCCAGCAGCCCGGTGGGAGTCCACACAGATACGCAGTATTTT
NA | TRBJ2-1 | TRBV19 | NA | CASSTSGGRYNEQFF | TGTGCCAGTAGTACATCCGGGGGACGTTACAATGAGCAGTTCTTC
NA | TRBJ1-1 | TRBV10-2 | few | CASSEFRVNTEAFF | TGCGCCAGCAGTGAGTTCAGGGTGAACACTGAAGCTTTCTTT
NA | TRBJ2-1 | TRBV7-9 | NA | CASSPTSSENDNEQFF | TGTGCCAGCAGCCCAACCTCTAGCGAGAACGACAATGAGCAGTTCTTC
NA | TRBJ2-1 | TRBV2 | NA | CAGTPNRGYNEQFF | TGTGCCGGCACTCCCAACCGGGGGTACAATGAGCAGTTCTTC
NA | TRBJ2-7 | TRBV6-1 | NA | CASSKRFIPGEQYF | TGTGCCAGCAGTAAACGGTTCATCCCCGGGGAGCAGTACTTC
TRBD2 | TRBJ2-7 | TRBV19 | NA | CASSELAGVGEQYF | TGTGCCAGTAGTGAACTAGCGGGAGTGGGTGAGCAGTACTTC
NA | TRBJ1-2 | TRBV6-4 | NA | CASSDSGGYGYTF | TGTGCCAGCAGTGATTCGGGTGGCTATGGCTACACCTTC
NA | TRBJ1-1 | TRBV27 | NA | CASWAGTEAFF | TGTGCCAGCTGGGCGGGCACTGAAGCTTTCTTT
NA | TRBJ1-1 | TRBV5-4 | NA | CASSWFEVPAEAFF | TGTGCCAGCAGCTGGTTCGAGGTCCCAGCTGAAGCTTTCTTT
NA | TRBJ2-7 | TRBV5-5 | NA | CASSLAGTKYF | TGTGCCAGCAGCTTGGCAGGCACGAAGTACTTC
NA | TRBJ2-1 | TRBV4-1 | NA | CASSLLSGEQFF | TGCGCCAGCAGCCTCCTCTCGGGAGAGCAGTTCTTC
NA | TRBJ1-1 | TRBV6-5 | NA | CASSSQRGGYTEAFF | TGTGCCAGCAGCTCCCAACGGGGAGGTTACACTGAAGCTTTCTTT
TRBD2 | TRBJ2-1 | TRBV27 | NA | CASSSVSRGINEQFF | TGTGCCAGCAGTTCCGTCTCGCGGGGGATCAATGAGCAGTTCTTC
TRBD1 | TRBJ1-5 | TRBV6-6 | NA | CASSYGQGLSNQPQHF | TGTGCCAGCAGTTACGGACAGGGCCTTAGCAATCAGCCCCAGCATTTT
NA | TRBJ2-1 | TRBV11-2 | once | CASSLDREFGYEQFF | TGTGCCAGCAGCTTAGATCGGGAATTTGGTTATGAGCAGTTCTTC
NA | TRBJ2-1 | TRBV4-2 | NA | CASSPEGRGGGYNEQFF | TGTGCCAGCAGCCCCGAGGGTCGAGGAGGAGGGTACAATGAGCAGTTCTTC
NA | TRBJ2-7 | TRBV2 | NA | CASSENPYEQYF | TGTGCCAGCAGTGAAAATCCGTACGAGCAGTACTTC
NA | TRBJ1-3 | TRBV4-1 | once | CASSQAPAGNTIYF | TGCGCCAGCAGCCAAGCCCCGGCTGGAAACACCATATATTTT
NA | TRBJ1-2 | TRBV28 | NA | CASSLVGALSGYTF | TGTGCCAGCAGTTTAGTAGGGGCTCTGAGCGGCTACACCTTC
NA | TRBJ1-2 | TRBV15 | NA | CATSRESTPRGYTF | TGTGCCACCAGCAGAGAATCAACGCCCAGGGGCTACACCTTC
NA | TRBJ1-2 | TRBV25-1 | NA | CASSERDNYGYTF | TGTGCCAGCAGTGAACGGGATAACTATGGCTACACCTTC
NA | TRBJ1-1 | TRBV27 | NA | CASSLGRRVTEAFF | TGTGCCAGCAGTTTAGGCAGGCGTGTCACTGAAGCTTTCTTT
NA | TRBJ2-1 | TRBV12-5 | NA | CASGTRGNEQFF | TGTGCTAGTGGTACCAGGGGCAATGAGCAGTTCTTC
NA | TRBJ1-5 | TRBV2 | NA | CASSGGRSQPQHF | TGTGCCAGCAGTGGGGGGCGTAGTCAGCCCCAGCATTTT
NA | TRBJ2-2 | TRBV7-7 | few | CASRTLTGELFF | TGTGCTAGCAGGACTTTAACCGGGGAGCTGTTTTTT
NA | TRBJ1-1 | TRBV30 | NA | CAWKFNMNTEAFF | TGTGCCTGGAAATTTAACATGAACACTGAAGCTTTCTTT
NA | TRBJ2-5 | TRBV7-2 | NA | CASTSGSQETQYF | TGTGCCAGCACCTCAGGGTCCCAAGAGACCCAGTACTTC
NA | TRBJ1-3 | TRBV30 | few | CALRAGNTIYF | TGTGCCTTAAGAGCCGGAAACACCATATATTTT
TRBD2 | TRBJ2-7 | TRBV6-5 | NA | CASTRTSGFSYEQYF | TGTGCCAGCACCCGGACTAGCGGGTTCTCCTACGAGCAGTACTTC
TRBD2 | TRBJ2-1 | TRBV5-4 | NA | CASSPSIGAGDYYNEQFF | TGTGCCAGCAGCCCTTCTATAGGAGCGGGAGACTACTACAATGAGCAGTTCTTC
TRBD2 | TRBJ2-7 | TRBV6-5 | NA | CASSSGLAGHEQYF | TGTGCCAGCAGTTCGGGACTAGCGGGCCACGAGCAGTACTTC
TRBD2 | TRBJ2-2 | TRBV13 | NA | CASGLAGVVAGELFF | TGTGCCAGCGGACTAGCGGGAGTGGTAGCCGGGGAGCTGTTTTTT
TRBD2 | TRBJ2-1 | TRBV14 | NA | CASSHRGLAGSYNEQFF | TGTGCCAGCAGCCATAGAGGGCTAGCGGGAAGCTACAATGAGCAGTTCTTC
NA | TRBJ2-1 | TRBV28 | NA | CASSIRSTGRLSNEQFF | TGTGCCAGCAGTATACGCTCTACAGGGAGACTTAGCAATGAGCAGTTCTTC
NA | TRBJ1-5 | TRBV9 | NA | CASSEGSGNQPQHF | TGTGCCAGCAGCGAAGGGAGCGGCAATCAGCCCCAGCATTTT
NA | TRBJ1-5 | TRBV30 | few | CAWSVAGAGQPQHF | TGTGCCTGGAGTGTAGCAGGTGCTGGGCAGCCCCAGCATTTT
TRBD1 | TRBJ1-4 | TRBV6-1 | NA | CASSDPGQGVEKLFF | TGTGCCAGCAGTGACCCTGGACAGGGAGTTGAAAAACTGTTTTTT
TRBD2 | TRBJ2-1 | TRBV5-6 | NA | CASSLGLADEQFF | TGTGCCAGCAGCCTGGGACTAGCAGATGAGCAGTTCTTC
NA | TRBJ2-7 | TRBV15 | NA | CATSDSASYEQYF | TGTGCCACCAGCGATAGCGCCTCCTACGAGCAGTACTTC
NA | TRBJ2-2 | TRBV19 | NA | CASQSPNTGELFF | TGTGCCAGTCAATCCCCCAACACCGGGGAGCTGTTTTTT
NA | TRBJ2-5 | TRBV28 | NA | CASSFSGLGETQYF | TGTGCCAGCAGTTTCTCCGGACTGGGGGAGACCCAGTACTTC
TRBD1 | TRBJ1-5 | TRBV5-6 | NA | CASSYSGGQPQHF | TGTGCCAGCAGCTACTCAGGGGGCCAGCCCCAGCATTTT
NA | TRBJ2-1 | TRBV5-1 | NA | CASSESGTPPEEQFF | TGCGCCAGCAGCGAGTCCGGGACTCCCCCGGAGGAGCAGTTCTTC
TRBD2 | TRBJ2-2 | TRBV10-3 | once | CAIRSGTSGTGELFF | TGTGCCATCAGATCCGGGACTAGCGGAACCGGGGAGCTGTTTTTT
TRBD1 | TRBJ1-1 | TRBV5-1 | NA | CASSLQGARGTEAFF | TGCGCCAGCAGCTTACAGGGGGCGCGGGGCACTGAAGCTTTCTTT
TRBD1 | TRBJ2-7 | TRBV27 | NA | CASSLRGQYAEQYF | TGTGCCAGCAGTTTGAGGGGACAGTACGCCGAGCAGTACTTC
NA | TRBJ1-3 | TRBV28 | NA | CASWNGTPRNTIYF | TGTGCCAGTTGGAATGGGACACCGAGAAACACCATATATTTT
TRBD1 | TRBJ2-5 | TRBV9 | NA | CASSFDRGQETQYF | TGTGCCAGCAGCTTCGACAGGGGGCAAGAGACCCAGTACTTC
NA | TRBJ1-2 | TRBV4-1 | NA | CASSQDSSTNYGYTF | TGCGCCAGCAGCCAAGATTCCTCTACTAACTATGGCTACACCTTC
NA | TRBJ1-1 | TRBV15 | NA | CATSRSRWDGGTEAFF | TGTGCCACCAGCAGGTCCCGCTGGGACGGGGGCACTGAAGCTTTCTTT
TRBD2 | TRBJ2-5 | TRBV9 | NA | CASSVGGAGGLETQYF | TGTGCCAGCAGCGTAGGTGGAGCGGGGGGCTTGGAGACCCAGTACTTC
TRBD1 | TRBJ1-3 | TRBV7-6 | NA | CASSSEPGQFSGNTIYF | TGTGCCAGCAGCTCAGAGCCGGGACAGTTCTCTGGAAACACCATATATTTT